This T cell receptor beta chain was sequenced during a study of patients and donors after allogeneic stem cell transplantation (dated by TCRdb to about 2020). Of note for this clonotype: Its antigen target is currently unknown. No base-level quality is on record; no much larger clone is a single base apart.

The protocol used for the library was RT-PCR. Reads for this sample came from a NextSeq 550. TCRdb redid the processing of the public reads, applying fastp at Q25 and MiXCR, and retained in-frame beta chains. Each record represents a unique CDR3 protein, reported with the most common genes and DNA among its rows. The sample table shows some 960,000 distinct CDR3 sequences, and about 20% are seen once. The ten largest clonotypes hold 6% of the sample. The TCR was taken from a human donor who was either an allogeneic HSCT recipient or a stem cell or donor lymphocyte infusion donor (not recorded which). It is not recorded whose cells these are; they may come from a transplant donor. The sequenced material came from blood, either unsorted or a sorted T cell fraction (not recorded which).

The DNA is TGCGCCAGCACCATCGAGGCAGCCTTGTCGGACCAGTACTTC. The encoded protein is CASTIEAALSDQYF. The sequence links TRBV5-1 to TRBJ2-5; there is no confident call for the D gene. V is pared back by 6 bases and J by 10 bases, with 22 bases lying between the germline termini. Sequences SGHRS (CDR1) and YFSETQ (CDR2) are obtained from the germline V gene. The cysteine opens and the phenylalanine closes a CDR3 of 14 amino acids. The read is trimmed to its CDR3 DNA, 42 bases read in frame from base 1.